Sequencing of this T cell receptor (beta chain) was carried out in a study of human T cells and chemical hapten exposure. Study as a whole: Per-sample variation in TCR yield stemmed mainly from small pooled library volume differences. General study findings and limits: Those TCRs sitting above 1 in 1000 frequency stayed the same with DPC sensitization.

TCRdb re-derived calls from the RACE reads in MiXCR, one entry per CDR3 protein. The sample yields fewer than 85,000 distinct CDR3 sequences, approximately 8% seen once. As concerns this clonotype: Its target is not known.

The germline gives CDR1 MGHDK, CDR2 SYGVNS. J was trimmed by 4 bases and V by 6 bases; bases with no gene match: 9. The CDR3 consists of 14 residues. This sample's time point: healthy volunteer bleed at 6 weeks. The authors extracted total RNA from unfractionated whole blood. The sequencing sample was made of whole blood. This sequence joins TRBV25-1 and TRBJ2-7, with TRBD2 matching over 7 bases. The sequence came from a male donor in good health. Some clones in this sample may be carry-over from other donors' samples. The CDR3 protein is CASRGGFNQYEQYF. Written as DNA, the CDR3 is TGTGCCAGCAGGGGGGGGTTCAATCAGTACGAGCAGTACTTC.